A selection of T cell receptor beta chains follows, all from one sample in a study of response to subunit inactivated influenza vaccine. TCRdb re-called the RT-PCR reads through MiXCR, storing one row per CDR3 protein. The sample gives 590,000 or so distinct CDR3 sequences, around 15% of which show up once; 6.5% to 8% is in the top ten. The sample here was PBMCs from blood, taken around 15 days before vaccination. The source is a man aged 50 or older who received an inactivated influenza vaccine. Both conserved end residues are part of each CDR3.

V gene: TRBV27; CDR3 protein: CASSLSIRSGGVEQYF
V gene: TRBV20-1; CDR3 protein: CSAPRGSSYEQYF
V gene: TRBV12-3/TRBV12-4; CDR3 protein: CASSREGPYNEQFF
V gene: TRBV9; CDR3 protein: CASRGGSGNTIYF
V gene: TRBV12-3/TRBV12-4; CDR3 protein: CASRVISGANVLTF
V gene: TRBV12-3/TRBV12-4; CDR3 protein: CASSLYGTVNQPQHF
V gene: TRBV2; CDR3 protein: CASSEGYKNGYEQYF
V gene: TRBV7-2; CDR3 protein: CASSADRATYNEQFF
V gene: TRBV6-5; CDR3 protein: CASSSDRASYEQYF
V gene: TRBV15; CDR3 protein: CATSRDSGDTQYF
V gene: TRBV28; CDR3 protein: CASYPDGVSYNEQFF
V gene: TRBV7-9; CDR3 protein: CASSPGTQQYF
V gene: TRBV20-1; CDR3 protein: CSARRFSGANVLTF
V gene: TRBV18; CDR3 protein: CASSPPGRDGQPQHF
V gene: TRBV7-9; CDR3 protein: CASSHTGEYNEQFF
V gene: TRBV11-1; CDR3 protein: CASSNQMGAGVNTGELFF
V gene: TRBV7-2; CDR3 protein: CASSLGPGQGVNQPQHF
V gene: TRBV5-5; CDR3 protein: CASSWARVNEQFF
V gene: TRBV29-1; CDR3 protein: CSVLKGLAGGDEQFF
V gene: TRBV20-1; CDR3 protein: CSAREGVPRTEAFF
V gene: TRBV7-9; CDR3 protein: CASSSGGGQQFF
V gene: TRBV27; CDR3 protein: CASSSYPRGSTDTQYF
V gene: TRBV11-2; CDR3 protein: CASSDGQGVIRETQYF
V gene: TRBV3-1; CDR3 protein: CASSQVWGTNEQFF
V gene: TRBV11-2; CDR3 protein: CASEGARPQYF
V gene: TRBV12-3/TRBV12-4; CDR3 protein: CASSRVKDTQYF
V gene: TRBV5-6; CDR3 protein: CASSPGAGPTDTQYF
V gene: TRBV15; CDR3 protein: CATSRIGFKETQYF
V gene: TRBV29-1; CDR3 protein: CSVTQISKETQYF
V gene: TRBV11-1; CDR3 protein: CASSLTRAGGAGELFF
V gene: TRBV9; CDR3 protein: CASSVEVAGPPYEQYF
V gene: TRBV15; CDR3 protein: CATSRRQGEYEQYF
V gene: TRBV12-3/TRBV12-4; CDR3 protein: CASSLGRREKLFF
V gene: TRBV15; CDR3 protein: CATSRRTSGNEQFF
V gene: TRBV20-1; CDR3 protein: CSARDGAQGYDEQYF
V gene: TRBV29-1; CDR3 protein: CSPWTIGTDTQYF
V gene: TRBV3-1; CDR3 protein: CASSHRGPREKLFF
V gene: TRBV6-2/TRBV6-3; CDR3 protein: CASSYFDRGNSPLHF
V gene: TRBV7-9; CDR3 protein: CASTPPQRGAQETQYF
V gene: TRBV5-5; CDR3 protein: CASSQSTRHTDTQYF
V gene: TRBV20-1; CDR3 protein: CSARDSQQGGKAFF
V gene: TRBV20-1; CDR3 protein: CSADLSGSRNNEQFF
V gene: TRBV6-2/TRBV6-3; CDR3 protein: CASSYPGTSGYSYNEQFF
V gene: TRBV5-1; CDR3 protein: CASSLDLTVMNTEAFF
V gene: TRBV5-6; CDR3 protein: CASSEAVGTEAFF
V gene: TRBV4-2; CDR3 protein: CASSQEGGTAKNIQYF